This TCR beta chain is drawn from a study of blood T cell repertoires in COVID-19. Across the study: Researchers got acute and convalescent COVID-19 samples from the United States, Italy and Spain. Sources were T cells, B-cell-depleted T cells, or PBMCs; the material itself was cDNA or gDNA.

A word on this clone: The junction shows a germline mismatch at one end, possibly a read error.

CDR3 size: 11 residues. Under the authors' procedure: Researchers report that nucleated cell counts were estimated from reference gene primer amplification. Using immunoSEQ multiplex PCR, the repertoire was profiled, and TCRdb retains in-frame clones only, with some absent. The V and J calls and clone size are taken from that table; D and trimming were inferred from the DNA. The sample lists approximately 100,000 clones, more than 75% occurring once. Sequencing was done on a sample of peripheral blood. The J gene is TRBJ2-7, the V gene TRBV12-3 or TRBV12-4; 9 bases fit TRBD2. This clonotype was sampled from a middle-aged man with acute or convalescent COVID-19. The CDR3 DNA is TGTGCCAGCAGTCTTAGCGGGAGCATCCACTTC. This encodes CASSLSGSIHF.